Reported below is one T cell receptor beta chain. The antigen this receptor binds is unknown. The library was made by 5' RACE. Preparation of each TCR library used about 3,200 ng of total RNA. For each sample, cDNA synthesis with SMARTScribe reverse transcriptase was split into eight separate reactions. Unique molecular identifiers containing a 6-nucleotide sample barcode were introduced through template switching during cDNA synthesis. TCRalpha and TCRbeta cDNA was amplified by two nested PCRs of 16 and 9 cycles, with bead purification after each PCR. Before amplification, the cDNA was treated with uracil DNA-glycosylase and purified using the QIAquick PCR purification kit. In the second PCR, Illumina TruSeq-compatible adapters and sample-specific barcodes were added. Library quality and concentration were assessed using TapeStation and Qubit, and about 4.7 ng of each library was pooled. Sequencing of pooled libraries was carried out on an Illumina HiSeq2500 single-index Rapid Run using 2 x 100 bp reads and custom sequencing primers. Turning to the authors' computational methods: MiGEC version 1.2.6 was used for UMI-based consensus assembly to correct PCR and sequencing errors. MiXCR version 2.1.1 handled V(D)J alignment, clonotype assembly and CDR3 extraction. Normalisation of gene usage, clonotype sharing and MAIT/NKT TCR abundance was achieved by analysing the top 1000, 10 000 and 20 000 clonotypes per sample. Diversity was computed as the inverse Simpson index with the vegan R package after downsampling to 27 000 UMIs. Paired Mann-Whitney U tests on discordant twin pairs were used, with Benjamini-Hochberg multiple-testing correction. After reprocessing by TCRdb, each CDR3 protein sequence is one entry, and no DNA is given. TCRdb's processing, not the authors' own work, is the source of the V and J calls. This specimen's table enumerates approximately 150,000 distinct CDR3 sequences. Of the sample, under 2.5% falls within the top ten clones.

The record originates from a study of monozygotic twins with inflammatory bowel disease (dated by TCRdb to the late 2010s). About the study as a whole: A total of 28 monozygotic twin pairs were included in the full study, comprising nine German pairs (four IBD-concordant, five IBD-discordant) and 19 IBD-discordant Danish pairs. Within discordant pairs, disease-associated traits were sought mainly by comparing IBD patients with their genetically identical healthy co-twins. Each individual had, on average, about 151 000 unique TCRalpha sequences and 181 000 unique TCRbeta sequences available for analysis. The paper's findings and limits, for the study overall: Repertoire similarity did not differ between concordant and discordant twins, which could be due to limited statistical power. The analysis was unable to tell apart different T cell subtypes. No single strong signal or clonotype linked to IBD turned up in the results, so the idea that one exists was not supported. IBD patients shared fewer clonotypes with other individuals than healthy twins did, most markedly in patients showing signs of disease activity. Measured by the inverse Simpson index, TCRbeta repertoire diversity was lower in IBD patients than in their healthy co-twins. Because patients received different immunosuppressive treatments, the repertoires may have picked up extra background noise and variability between individuals.

From each donor, a roughly 2.5 ml peripheral blood sample was drawn into PAXgene tubes and stored at -80 degrees C. Without T cell sorting, total RNA was isolated from whole blood using the PAXgene blood miRNA kit on an automated QIAcube. Peripheral blood from monozygotic twin pairs concordant or discordant for inflammatory bowel disease was subjected to deep TCRalpha and TCRbeta repertoire profiling with unique molecular barcoding. For every twin pair, smoking habits were documented, and each individual was categorised as a current, former or never smoker. CDR1 SGHRS and CDR2 YFSETQ are derived from the germline V gene. The CDR3 covers 12 residues, taking in both the cysteine and the phenylalanine. There is no recorded DNA.

The V and J segments used are TRBV5-1 and TRBJ1-1; the TCRdb D gene call, TRBD1, has no DNA to confirm it. This clonotype was obtained from a human donor with ulcerative colitis or Crohn's disease, or a healthy co-twin of an affected twin (not recorded which). What was sequenced was blood. The CDR3 protein: CASGQDGPEAFF.